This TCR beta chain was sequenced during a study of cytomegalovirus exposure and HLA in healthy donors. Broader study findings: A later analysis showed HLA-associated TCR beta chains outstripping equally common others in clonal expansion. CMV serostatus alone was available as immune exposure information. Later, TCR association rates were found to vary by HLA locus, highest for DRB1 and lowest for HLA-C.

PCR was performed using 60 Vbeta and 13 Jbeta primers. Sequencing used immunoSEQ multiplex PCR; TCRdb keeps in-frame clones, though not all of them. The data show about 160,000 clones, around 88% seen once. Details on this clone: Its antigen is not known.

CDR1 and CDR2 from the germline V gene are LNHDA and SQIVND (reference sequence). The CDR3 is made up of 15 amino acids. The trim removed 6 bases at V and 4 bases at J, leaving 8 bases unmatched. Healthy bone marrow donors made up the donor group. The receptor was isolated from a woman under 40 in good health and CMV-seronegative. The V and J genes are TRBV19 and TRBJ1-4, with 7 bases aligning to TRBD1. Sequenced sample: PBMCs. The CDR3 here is CASSGQGGFNEKLFF. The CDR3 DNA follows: TGTGCCAGTAGCGGGCAGGGGGGATTTAATGAAAAACTGTTTTTT.